The 20 T cell receptor beta chains reported below all come from one sample, sequenced in a study of blood T cell repertoires in COVID-19. Using immunoSEQ multiplex PCR, the repertoire was profiled, and TCRdb retains in-frame clones only, with some absent. The top ten clones hold about 4.5% of a sample with 150,000 to 200,000 clones, approximately 90% of them seen once. Sequencing was performed on peripheral blood. These receptors all stem from a human donor in a cohort sampled during active COVID-19.

The genes are TRBV2 and TRBJ1-5, with D tentatively TRBD1 (6 bases). The CDR3 runs to 15 residues. V was clipped by 5 bases and J by 2 bases, with 13 bases between them. The V gene's germline CDR1 is SNHLY and CDR2 FYNNEI. The CDR3 protein is CASSSQGPGNQPQHF. In nucleotides, the CDR3 is TGTGCCAGCAGTTCACAGGGCCCGGGCAATCAGCCCCAGCATTTT.

The CDR3 region has the DNA TGCGCCAGCAGCGCGGGACTAGCGGGGGGAACCGCCGTCTACAATGAGCAGTTCTTC. Translated, it gives CASSAGLAGGTAVYNEQFF. J is TRBJ2-1 and V is TRBV5-1, with 15 nucleotides matching TRBD2. CDR1 and CDR2 from the germline V gene are SGHRS and YFSETQ. This CDR3 has 19 amino acids. The junction had 11 bases not matched to a gene; V was cut back by 4 bases and J by 3 bases.

This chain joins TRBV7-2 and TRBJ1-2; D is possibly TRBD1 (5 bases). The germline V gene has CDR1 SGHTA and CDR2 FQGNSA. V was trimmed by 1 base and J by 4 bases, leaving 13 bases between them. This CDR3 has 15 residues. CDR3 nucleotide sequence: TGTGCCAGCAGCTTAGTGTCAGGGTCGGGCTATGGCTACACCTTC. It translates to CASSLVSGSGYGYTF. Using reference TRBV7-2 and TRBJ1-2 for the parts outside the CDR3, the full variable domain is GAGVSQSPSNKVTEKGKDVELRCDPISGHTALYWYRQSLGQGLEFLIYFQGNSAPDKSGLPSDRFSAERTGGSVSTLTIQRTQQEDSAVYLCASSLVSGSGYGYTFGSGTRLTVV.

V usage is TRBV2 and J usage is TRBJ1-5, with D possibly TRBD1 on 6 matching bases. CDR1 is SNHLY and CDR2 is FYNNEI in the germline V gene. The CDR3 extends over 18 amino acids. Trimming stripped 1 base from V and 0 bases from J, with 16 bases between. The CDR3 sequence: CASSEEGTNYYSNQPQHF. DNA of the CDR3: TGTGCCAGCAGTGAAGAAGGGACAAACTATTATAGCAATCAGCCCCAGCATTTT.

The chain uses TRBV7-8 and TRBJ1-3; 9 bases map to TRBD1. V dropped 1 base and J dropped 4; count of bases not matched to a gene: 2. Germline-derived CDR1 and CDR2 are SGHVS and FQNEAQ. The CDR3 contains 15 residues. CDR3 sequence: CASSLGQGVGNTIYF. In DNA form, the CDR3 reads TGTGCCAGCAGCTTAGGACAGGGGGTGGGAAACACCATATATTTT.

The chain links TRBV5-1 to TRBJ1-2; D gene uncertain. Germline V gene data show CDR1 as SGHRS and CDR2 as YFSETQ. The CDR3 runs to 13 residues. V lost 0 bases and J lost 7, with 10 bases in between. CDR3 protein: CASSLAGSTGYTF. The DNA of the CDR3 is TGCGCCAGCAGCTTGGCGGGGAGTACTGGCTACACCTTC.

The rearrangement links TRBV2 to TRBJ2-7; D is possibly TRBD2 (6 bases). The V end lost 7 bases, the J end lost 3 bases, and 16 bases lay between the germline ends. The CDR3 totals 14 residues. The V gene's germline CDR1 is SNHLY and CDR2 FYNNEI. The DNA for the CDR3 is TGTGCCAGCAAATCCGGGACTCTAAGCTACGAGCAGTACTTC. The encoded protein is CASKSGTLSYEQYF.

In this sample, this clone turned up once. This chain connects TRBV2 to TRBJ2-3; weak D call: TRBD2 (5 bases). CDR3 size: 15 residues. Trimming removed 6 bases from V and 2 bases from J, with 15 bases in between. Per germline, CDR1 SNHLY and CDR2 FYNNEI. CDR3 bases: TGTGCCAGCAGCCTCGGAACGCTAGCCACAGATACGCAGTATTTT. Protein product: CASSLGTLATDTQYF.

The chain couples TRBV11-2 to TRBJ2-1, with D perhaps matching TRBD1 (6 bases). This CDR3 is built from 14 residues. With 5 bases removed from V and 6 bases from J, the gap between germline ends came to 14 bases. CDR1 and CDR2 from the germline V gene are SGHAT and FQNNGV. The CDR3 DNA reads TGTGCCAGCAGCGTCTCCGGGACACCCAATGAGCAGTTCTTC. Encoded protein: CASSVSGTPNEQFF.

This chain uses TRBV29-1 with TRBJ2-4, with D perhaps matching TRBD1 (5 bases). The CDR3 sequence is 15 residues long. CDR1 is SQVTM, CDR2 ANQGSEA, per germline. The germline V and J ends were trimmed by 5 bases and 1 base, with 15 bases remaining between them. DNA of the CDR3: TGCAGCGTTCAACAGGAGAAGATGGCCAAAAACATTCAGTACTTC. This codes for CSVQQEKMAKNIQYF.

A few counts support this clone. The rearrangement uses TRBV6-5 and TRBJ2-1; TRBD1 agrees at 7 bases. Trimming removed 6 bases from V and 7 bases from J; junction bases left unmatched: 15. Germline V CDR1 and CDR2: MNHEY, SVGAGI. The CDR3 sequence is 16 residues long. The CDR3, as DNA: TGTGCCAGCAGATACACAGGGGTGGGAAAGGGAAATGAGCAGTTCTTC. As protein: CASRYTGVGKGNEQFF.

This clone is a singleton in its sample. The J gene is TRBJ2-3, the V gene TRBV7-2; D perhaps matches TRBD1 (6 bases). This CDR3 comprises 16 residues. Trimming took off 1 base at V and 2 bases at J, with 13 bases between the two ends. Looked up from germline, CDR1 is SGHTA and CDR2 is FQGNSA. CDR3 sequence reads: CASSLGGRGPTDTQYF. In DNA form, the CDR3 reads TGTGCCAGCAGCTTAGGGGGGCGCGGGCCCACAGATACGCAGTATTTT.

The chain uses TRBV11-2 and TRBJ2-7, with 13 nucleotides matching TRBD2. The CDR3 is 17 residues long. The V segment lost 0 bases and the J segment 0 bases; nucleotides outside the gene matches: 2. Germline V gene lookup returns CDR1 SGHAT and CDR2 FQNNGV. The CDR3 DNA reads TGTGCCAGCAGCTTAGAACTAGCGGGGGGGAGCTCCTACGAGCAGTACTTC. This translates into CASSLELAGGSSYEQYF.

V usage is TRBV11-2 and J usage is TRBJ2-3; D ambiguous. CDR1 is SGHAT, CDR2 FQNNGV, per germline. The V gene lost 0 bases and the J gene lost 6 bases, with 13 bases spanning the gap. CDR3 length: 15 amino acids. CDR3 protein: CASSLEGHNGDTQYF. The CDR3 DNA reads as TGTGCCAGCAGCTTAGAGGGCCATAATGGGGATACGCAGTATTTT.

The J gene is TRBJ1-4, the V gene TRBV6-6; TRBD1 agrees at 8 bases. Germline lookup yields CDR1 MNHNY and CDR2 SVGAGI (reference sequence). The V segment lost 0 bases and the J segment 8 bases; nucleotides outside the gene matches: 5. The CDR3 length is 15 residues. The CDR3 here is CASSYSGTGNEKLFF. The CDR3 region has the DNA TGTGCCAGCAGTTACTCTGGGACAGGAAACGAAAAACTGTTTTTT.

The chain links TRBV9 to TRBJ1-1, with 10 bases lining up with TRBD1. There are 16 residues in the CDR3. After removal of 0 bases from V and 0 bases from J, the junction contained 2 bases not matched to a gene. CDR1 and CDR2 from the germline V gene are SGDLS and YYNGEE. The CDR3 loop reads CASSVGTGGVNTEAFF. The CDR3 region has the DNA TGTGCCAGCAGCGTAGGGACAGGGGGAGTGAACACTGAAGCTTTCTTT.

CDR3 amino acids: CASSPELAGGISYEQYF. The CDR3 region has the DNA TGTGCCAGCAGCCCGGAATTAGCGGGAGGAATATCCTACGAGCAGTACTTC. The genes are TRBV7-8 and TRBJ2-7, with 10 bases identical to TRBD2. Germline trimming cut 5 bases from V and 1 base from J; bases unmatched to any gene: 11. CDR3 size: 17 residues. The germline V gene encodes CDR1 SGHVS and CDR2 FQNEAQ.

The CDR3 DNA is TGTGCCAGCAGTTTTCCCACGGCGGGTGCTGAAGCTTTCTTT. Its translation is CASSFPTAGAEAFF. V usage is TRBV27 and J usage is TRBJ1-1; D remains unclear. The CDR3 is made up of 14 amino acids. Germline V gives CDR1 MNHEY, CDR2 SMNVEV (reference sequence). Trimming cost V 3 bases and J 6 bases, with 14 bases left between them.

J is TRBJ1-4 and V is TRBV28; 7 bases match TRBD1. The CDR3 contains 14 residues. Germline-derived CDR1 and CDR2 are MDHEN and SYDVKM. V was clipped by 11 bases and J by 5 bases; unmatched bases: 11. The CDR3 DNA sequence: TGTGCCGTACGACGACAGGGCCAGAATGAAAAACTGTTTTTT. It specifies CAVRRQGQNEKLFF.

The V call is TRBV4-1, the J call TRBJ2-7; 14 bases map to TRBD2. The germline CDR1 and CDR2 sequences are MGHRA and YSYEKL. V lost 3 bases, J lost 3 bases, and 7 bases stayed unmatched. The length of the CDR3 is 17 residues. The CDR3: CASSHRLAGGISYEQYF. The CDR3 DNA reads as TGCGCCAGCAGCCATAGACTAGCGGGAGGGATAAGCTACGAGCAGTACTTC.